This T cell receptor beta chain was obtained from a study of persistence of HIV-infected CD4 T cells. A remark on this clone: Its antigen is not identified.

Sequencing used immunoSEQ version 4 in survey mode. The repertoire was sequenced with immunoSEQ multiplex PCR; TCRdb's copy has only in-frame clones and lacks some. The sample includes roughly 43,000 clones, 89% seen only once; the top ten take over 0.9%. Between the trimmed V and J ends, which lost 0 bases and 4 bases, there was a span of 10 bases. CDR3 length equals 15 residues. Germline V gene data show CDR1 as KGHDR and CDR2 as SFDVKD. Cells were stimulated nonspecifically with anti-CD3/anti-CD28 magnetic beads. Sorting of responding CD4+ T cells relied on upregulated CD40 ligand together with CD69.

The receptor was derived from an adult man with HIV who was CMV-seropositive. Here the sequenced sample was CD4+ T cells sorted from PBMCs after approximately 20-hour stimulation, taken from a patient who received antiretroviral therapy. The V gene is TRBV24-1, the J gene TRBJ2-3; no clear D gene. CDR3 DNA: TGTGCCACCAGTGATTTGGGGCAGCCCCCAGATACGCAGTATTTT. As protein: CATSDLGQPPDTQYF.